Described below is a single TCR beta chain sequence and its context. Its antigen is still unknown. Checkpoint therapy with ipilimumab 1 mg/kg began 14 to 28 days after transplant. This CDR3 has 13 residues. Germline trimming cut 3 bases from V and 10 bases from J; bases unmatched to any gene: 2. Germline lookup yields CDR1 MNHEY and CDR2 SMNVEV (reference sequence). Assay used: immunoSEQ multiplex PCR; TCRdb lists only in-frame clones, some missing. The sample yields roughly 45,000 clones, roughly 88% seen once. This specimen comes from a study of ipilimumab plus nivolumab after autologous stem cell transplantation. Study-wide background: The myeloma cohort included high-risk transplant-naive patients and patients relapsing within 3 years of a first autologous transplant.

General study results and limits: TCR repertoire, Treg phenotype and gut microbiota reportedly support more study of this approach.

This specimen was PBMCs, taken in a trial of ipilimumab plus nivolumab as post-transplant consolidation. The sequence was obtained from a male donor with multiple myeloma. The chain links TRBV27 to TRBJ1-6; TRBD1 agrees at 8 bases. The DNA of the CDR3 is TGTGCCAGCAGTTTCAGGGGGCTCTCACCCCTCCACTTT. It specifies CASSFRGLSPLHF.